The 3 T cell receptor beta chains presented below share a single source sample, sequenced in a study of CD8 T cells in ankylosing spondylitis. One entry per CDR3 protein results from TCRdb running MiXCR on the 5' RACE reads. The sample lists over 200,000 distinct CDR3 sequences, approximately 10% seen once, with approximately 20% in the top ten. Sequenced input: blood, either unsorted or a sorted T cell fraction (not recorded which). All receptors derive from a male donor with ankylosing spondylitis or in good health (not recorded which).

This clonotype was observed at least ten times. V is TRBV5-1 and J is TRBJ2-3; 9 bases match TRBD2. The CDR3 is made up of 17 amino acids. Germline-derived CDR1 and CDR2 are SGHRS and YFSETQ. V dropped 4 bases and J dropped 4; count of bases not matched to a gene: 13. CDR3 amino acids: CASSAGGVTRGADTQYF. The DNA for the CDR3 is TGCGCCAGCAGCGCGGGGGGGGTTACCCGAGGTGCAGATACGCAGTATTTT.

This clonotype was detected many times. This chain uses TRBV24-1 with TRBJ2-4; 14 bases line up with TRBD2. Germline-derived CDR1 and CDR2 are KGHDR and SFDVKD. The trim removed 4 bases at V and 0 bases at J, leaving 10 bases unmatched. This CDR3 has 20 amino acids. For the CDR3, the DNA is TGTGCCACCAGTGACCGAGGACTAGCGGGGGGCTTTGGAGCCAAAAACATTCAGTACTTC. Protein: CATSDRGLAGGFGAKNIQYF.

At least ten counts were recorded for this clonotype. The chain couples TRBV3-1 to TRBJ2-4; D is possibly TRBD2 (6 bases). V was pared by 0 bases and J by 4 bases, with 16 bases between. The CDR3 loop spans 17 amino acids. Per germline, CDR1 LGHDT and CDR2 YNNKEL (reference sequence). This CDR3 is CASSQDIVTGVKNIQYF. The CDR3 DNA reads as TGTGCCAGCAGCCAAGATATCGTTACGGGGGTGAAAAACATTCAGTACTTC. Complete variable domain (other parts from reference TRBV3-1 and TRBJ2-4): DTAVSQTPKYLVTQMGNDKSIKCEQNLGHDTMYWYKQDSKKFLKIMFSYNNKELIINETVPNRFSPKSPDKAHLNLHINSLELGDSAVYFCASSQDIVTGVKNIQYFGAGTRLSVL.